The clone carrying this T cell receptor beta chain was seen a handful of times. Antigen: not known. Using a J-beta primer mix together with a sample-barcoded 5' primer, a second PCR was run for about 7 to 12 cycles. TCRdb used MiXCR to reprocess the 5' RACE reads, holding one entry per CDR3 protein. Of 1,300,000 or so distinct CDR3 sequences in the sample, almost 60% were seen once. The data belong to a study of blood T cells in healthy people across ages. Study-level results: Fewer expanded clones and more diversity marked long-lived versus aged donors.

The germline V gene encodes CDR1 DFQATT and CDR2 SNEGSKA (reference sequence). Trimming stripped 0 bases from V and 11 bases from J, with 17 bases between. The CDR3 runs to 13 residues. The origin of this receptor is a man in his late teens or twenties in good health. What was sequenced was blood. This rearrangement joins TRBV20-1 to TRBJ2-7, with TRBD1 as a possible D gene (6 bases). DNA of the CDR3: TGCAGTGCTAGAGATGGGGGACACGGGGAAGAGTACTTC. Translation: CSARDGGHGEEYF.